These T cell receptor beta chains were read from a single sample in a study of T cell responses to AZD1222 COVID-19 vaccine. The method was immunoSEQ multiplex PCR; TCRdb's version includes in-frame clones alone and lacks a portion of them. The sample records 95,000 to 150,000 clones, 91% being singletons. Sequencing was performed on peripheral blood, taken on day 0 of AZD1222 vaccination. Receptors were obtained from an adult in good health. The conserved cysteine and the conserved F or W are not part of the CDR3 here. Each record gives: V gene, clone size, J gene, CDR3 length, CDR3 protein. Clone size, where shown, is once, few, many, or a class for clones that have expanded.

V gene: TRBV14; clone size: NA; J gene: TRBJ2-7; CDR3 length: 13; CDR3 protein: ASSQDSGVYYEQY
V gene: TRBV9; clone size: NA; J gene: TRBJ2-5; CDR3 length: 15; CDR3 protein: ASSPGQGKGMRETQY
V gene: TRBV15; clone size: NA; J gene: TRBJ1-2; CDR3 length: 13; CDR3 protein: ATSPQRSANYGYT
V gene: TRBV5-1; clone size: NA; J gene: TRBJ1-4; CDR3 length: 11; CDR3 protein: ASSREGAEKLF
V gene: TRBV5-1; clone size: NA; J gene: TRBJ2-7; CDR3 length: 13; CDR3 protein: ASSRGGGEGYEQY
V gene: TRBV27; clone size: NA; J gene: TRBJ1-4; CDR3 length: 12; CDR3 protein: ASSTRTGGEKLF
V gene: TRBV28; clone size: NA; J gene: TRBJ1-1; CDR3 length: 9; CDR3 protein: ASTQGVQAF
V gene: TRBV11-2; clone size: few; J gene: TRBJ2-7; CDR3 length: 10; CDR3 protein: ASRGRSLEQY
V gene: TRBV11-2; clone size: once; J gene: TRBJ1-6; CDR3 length: 13; CDR3 protein: ASSLSRDRASPLH
V gene: TRBV2; clone size: NA; J gene: TRBJ1-1; CDR3 length: 13; CDR3 protein: ASSEVWGVGAEAF
V gene: TRBV30; clone size: NA; J gene: TRBJ1-1; CDR3 length: 11; CDR3 protein: AWSLLDRSEAF
V gene: TRBV5-5; clone size: NA; J gene: TRBJ2-7; CDR3 length: 12; CDR3 protein: ASSLAEGRAEQY
V gene: TRBV11-2; clone size: NA; J gene: TRBJ2-7; CDR3 length: 11; CDR3 protein: ASSLFRGYEQY
V gene: TRBV3-1/TRBV3-2; clone size: NA; J gene: TRBJ1-2; CDR3 length: 12; CDR3 protein: ASSPRGSFYGYT
V gene: TRBV11-2; clone size: NA; J gene: TRBJ1-5; CDR3 length: 15; CDR3 protein: ASSFDGVRYSNQPQH
V gene: TRBV19; clone size: NA; J gene: TRBJ1-5; CDR3 length: 12; CDR3 protein: ASSIYQSNQPQH
V gene: TRBV18; clone size: NA; J gene: TRBJ1-1; CDR3 length: 12; CDR3 protein: ASSPRGTNTEAF
V gene: TRBV19; clone size: NA; J gene: TRBJ2-1; CDR3 length: 11; CDR3 protein: ASSTSSYNEQF
V gene: TRBV5-1; clone size: NA; J gene: TRBJ1-1; CDR3 length: 13; CDR3 protein: ASRMDRGIHSEAF
V gene: TRBV18; clone size: NA; J gene: TRBJ1-1; CDR3 length: 12; CDR3 protein: ASSGLTGGSEAF
V gene: TRBV30; clone size: NA; J gene: TRBJ1-2; CDR3 length: 9; CDR3 protein: AWRTDYGYT
V gene: TRBV28; clone size: NA; J gene: TRBJ2-1; CDR3 length: 14; CDR3 protein: ASSPGTTRSYNEQF
V gene: TRBV11-2; clone size: NA; J gene: TRBJ2-2; CDR3 length: 13; CDR3 protein: ASSFRGANTGELF
V gene: TRBV27; clone size: NA; J gene: TRBJ2-1; CDR3 length: 17; CDR3 protein: ASSLSGSTRGGKTNEQF
V gene: TRBV5-1; clone size: few; J gene: TRBJ2-7; CDR3 length: 14; CDR3 protein: ASRSTQGPLSYEQY
V gene: TRBV19; clone size: NA; J gene: TRBJ2-2; CDR3 length: 13; CDR3 protein: ASLPDRTNTGELF
V gene: TRBV12-3/TRBV12-4; clone size: NA; J gene: TRBJ2-1; CDR3 length: 9; CDR3 protein: ASSRTGVEF
V gene: TRBV28; clone size: NA; J gene: TRBJ2-7; CDR3 length: 12; CDR3 protein: ASSLTGGPNRKY
V gene: TRBV12-3/TRBV12-4; clone size: once; J gene: TRBJ1-5; CDR3 length: 11; CDR3 protein: ASSLWEGQPQH
V gene: TRBV3-1/TRBV3-2; clone size: NA; J gene: TRBJ2-3; CDR3 length: 12; CDR3 protein: ASSQSGVTDTQY
V gene: TRBV6-1; clone size: NA; J gene: TRBJ1-5; CDR3 length: 14; CDR3 protein: ASSESQGWGNQPQH
V gene: TRBV2; clone size: NA; J gene: TRBJ2-7; CDR3 length: 12; CDR3 protein: ASSGGRAPSQQY
V gene: TRBV13; clone size: once; J gene: TRBJ2-1; CDR3 length: 13; CDR3 protein: ASSPSLKGKNEQF
V gene: TRBV21-1; clone size: few; J gene: TRBJ1-1; CDR3 length: 16; CDR3 protein: ASSRGGILVGRDTEAF
V gene: TRBV19; clone size: NA; J gene: TRBJ1-5; CDR3 length: 13; CDR3 protein: ASSIGPGPNQPQH
V gene: TRBV5-1; clone size: few; J gene: TRBJ2-5; CDR3 length: 13; CDR3 protein: ASSRDRVGQETQY
V gene: TRBV27; clone size: NA; J gene: TRBJ1-6; CDR3 length: 16; CDR3 protein: ASSLSYDSIRYNSPLH
V gene: TRBV30; clone size: NA; J gene: TRBJ1-2; CDR3 length: 8; CDR3 protein: AQGVYGYT
V gene: TRBV6-5; clone size: NA; J gene: TRBJ1-4; CDR3 length: 13; CDR3 protein: ATREGNRDNEKLF
V gene: TRBV2; clone size: NA; J gene: TRBJ1-3; CDR3 length: 13; CDR3 protein: ASSARQLLGNTIY
V gene: TRBV3-1/TRBV3-2; clone size: NA; J gene: TRBJ1-3; CDR3 length: 13; CDR3 protein: ASSQRSGVGNTIY
V gene: TRBV4-2; clone size: once; J gene: TRBJ2-2; CDR3 length: 14; CDR3 protein: ASSQPLGGGSKELF
V gene: TRBV5-8; clone size: NA; J gene: TRBJ1-5; CDR3 length: 10; CDR3 protein: ASWGQGEPQH
V gene: TRBV28; clone size: NA; J gene: TRBJ2-7; CDR3 length: 10; CDR3 protein: ASSLLALEQY
V gene: TRBV19; clone size: NA; J gene: TRBJ1-6; CDR3 length: 14; CDR3 protein: ASSIMGVSENSPLH
V gene: TRBV5-4; clone size: NA; J gene: TRBJ2-3; CDR3 length: 11; CDR3 protein: ASGLWGVGTQY
V gene: TRBV11-1; clone size: NA; J gene: TRBJ1-1; CDR3 length: 12; CDR3 protein: ASSRYGMNTEAF
V gene: TRBV3-1/TRBV3-2; clone size: NA; J gene: TRBJ1-1; CDR3 length: 11; CDR3 protein: ASSNRGNTEAF
V gene: TRBV7-9; clone size: NA; J gene: TRBJ2-5; CDR3 length: 14; CDR3 protein: ASSREALGGQETQY
V gene: TRBV30; clone size: NA; J gene: TRBJ2-1; CDR3 length: 15; CDR3 protein: AWSRGGDRGRNNEQF
V gene: TRBV2; clone size: NA; J gene: TRBJ1-6; CDR3 length: 13; CDR3 protein: ASRDRGNANSPLH
V gene: TRBV7-3; clone size: NA; J gene: TRBJ2-1; CDR3 length: 14; CDR3 protein: ASSLPQLSSYNEQF
V gene: TRBV4-2; clone size: NA; J gene: TRBJ1-2; CDR3 length: 13; CDR3 protein: ASSQDLGQDYGYT
V gene: TRBV5-6; clone size: once; J gene: TRBJ1-2; CDR3 length: 11; CDR3 protein: ASSSSGGLGYT
V gene: TRBV28; clone size: NA; J gene: TRBJ1-2; CDR3 length: 11; CDR3 protein: ASSHGTGDGYT
V gene: TRBV2; clone size: NA; J gene: TRBJ2-7; CDR3 length: 11; CDR3 protein: ASINREYYEQY
V gene: TRBV5-5; clone size: NA; J gene: TRBJ1-1; CDR3 length: 11; CDR3 protein: ASSFRAPTEAF
V gene: TRBV27; clone size: NA; J gene: TRBJ2-3; CDR3 length: 11; CDR3 protein: ASRLTSTDTQY
V gene: TRBV6-5; clone size: NA; J gene: TRBJ1-4; CDR3 length: 11; CDR3 protein: ASTTRANEKLF
V gene: TRBV6-5; clone size: NA; J gene: TRBJ1-2; CDR3 length: 13; CDR3 protein: ASSSPADRSYGYT